These 30 T cell receptor beta chains came from one sample sequenced in a study of T cells after yellow fever vaccination. TCRdb processed the 5' RACE reads anew with MiXCR; each CDR3 protein has one entry. The repertoire holds some 420,000 distinct CDR3 sequences, with roughly a sixth as singletons. The sequencing here drew on PBMCs, taken before the yellow fever booster vaccination. Every receptor here comes from a man between 18 and 29 years old who received the YFV17D yellow fever vaccine.

This clonotype was observed at least ten times. This sequence joins TRBV20-1 and TRBJ1-1; D is unresolved. Germline CDR1 DFQATT, CDR2 SNEGSKA (reference sequence). The germline V and J ends were trimmed by 2 bases and 0 bases, with 7 bases remaining between them. The CDR3 is 13 residues long. This CDR3 is CSARRQLNTEAFF. The CDR3 coding sequence is TGCAGTGCTAGACGGCAGCTGAACACTGAAGCTTTCTTT.

This clonotype was counted a few times. The chain joins TRBV18 to TRBJ1-3, with 7 positions matching TRBD1. CDR1 and CDR2 from the germline V gene are KGHSH and LQKENI. The CDR3 contains 16 residues. The V and J ends lost 2 bases and 0 bases, in that order; junction bases with no gene match: 4. The CDR3 coding sequence is TGTGCCAGCTCACCAAACCAGGGGGACTCTGGAAACACCATATATTTT. Protein: CASSPNQGDSGNTIYF. Full variable domain (remainder filled in from reference TRBV18 and TRBJ1-3): NAGVMQNPRHLVRRRGQEARLRCSPMKGHSHVYWYRQLPEEGLKFMVYLQKENIIDESGMPKERFSAEFPKEGPSILRIQQVVRGDSAAYFCASSPNQGDSGNTIYFGEGSWLTVV.

The gene calls are TRBV11-1 and TRBJ2-2; no firm D call. Germline lookup yields CDR1 SGHAT and CDR2 FQDESV (reference sequence). V was cut by 0 bases and J by 2 bases, with 13 bases left in between. The CDR3 loop spans 17 amino acids. The CDR3 DNA sequence: TGTGCCAGCAGCTTAGCATGGGCGGCGTATAACACCGGGGAGCTGTTTTTT. This codes for CASSLAWAAYNTGELFF.

The gene calls are TRBV7-9 and TRBJ2-2; TRBD1 or TRBD2 may be the D gene (5 bases each). This CDR3 spans 18 amino acids. Trimming took off 2 bases at V and 0 bases at J, with 16 bases between the two ends. From germline, CDR1 is SEHNR and CDR2 FQNEAQ (reference sequence). For the CDR3, the DNA is TGTGCCAGCAGCTTATTACTCCTCTGGGGGACGAACACCGGGGAGCTGTTTTTT. This encodes CASSLLLLWGTNTGELFF.

This clonotype was seen a handful of times. V gene TRBV5-1 combines with J gene TRBJ2-3, with D perhaps matching TRBD2 (5 bases). V lost 0 bases, J lost 8 bases, and 13 bases lay in between. In germline, CDR1 is SGHRS, CDR2 YFSETQ. This CDR3 contains 14 residues. The CDR3 DNA reads TGCGCCAGCAGCTTGGATCTGGGAGTGGTTACGCAGTATTTT. Translating gives CASSLDLGVVTQYF.

This clonotype was picked up a small number of times. The rearrangement links TRBV18 to TRBJ2-3, with 8 bases lining up with TRBD2. The germline V gene encodes CDR1 KGHSH and CDR2 LQKENI. V lost 3 bases, J lost 3 bases, and 5 bases stayed unmatched. The CDR3 runs 15 residues. The CDR3 sequence: CASSPKRGGTDTQYF. The CDR3 DNA sequence: TGTGCCAGCTCACCGAAACGCGGGGGGACAGATACGCAGTATTTT.

This clonotype was detected a few times. The chain uses TRBV5-1 and TRBJ2-7; 7 bases align to TRBD1. CDR1 and CDR2 from the germline V gene are SGHRS and YFSETQ. Trimming at V came to 4 bases and at J to 0 bases, leaving 4 bases not matched to a gene. This CDR3 is built from 14 residues. CDR3 sequence: CASSTGQLSYEQYF. Here the CDR3 DNA reads TGCGCCAGCAGCACGGGACAGCTCTCCTACGAGCAGTACTTC.

This clonotype has a handful of counts. This chain uses TRBV3-1 with TRBJ2-5; 7 nucleotides match TRBD2. The CDR3 runs 13 residues. J lost 5 bases, V lost 5 bases, and 5 bases had no gene match. Germline V lookup: CDR1 LGHDT, CDR2 YNNKEL (reference sequence). The CDR3: CASSLRGVETQYF. The DNA for the CDR3 is TGTGCCAGCAGCTTACGGGGGGTGGAGACCCAGTACTTC.

This clonotype was detected a few times. DNA for the CDR3: TGTGCCAGCAGCTCCCCAGAGGGGCAGTTCTTC. Translation: CASSSPEGQFF. The V and J genes are TRBV7-2 and TRBJ2-1, with a possible D match to TRBD2 (5 bases). Germline loops: CDR1 SGHTA, CDR2 FQGNSA. V was trimmed by 4 bases and J by 12 bases, leaving 10 bases between them. The CDR3 has 11 residues.

V gene TRBV11-1 combines with J gene TRBJ2-6; the D is unclear. The CDR3 consists of 17 residues. The V end lost 1 base, the J end lost 0 bases, and 10 bases lay between the germline ends. CDR1 and CDR2 (germline): SGHAT, FQDESV (reference sequence). The CDR3 nucleotides are TGTGCCAGCAGCTTAGTCGGGCATTACTCTGGGGCCAACGTCCTGACTTTC. As protein: CASSLVGHYSGANVLTF.

This clonotype has a handful of counts. The chain couples TRBV2 to TRBJ2-1; possibly TRBD1 for D (5 bases). V lost 4 bases to trimming and J lost 10 bases, with 20 bases between them. The CDR3 contains 15 residues. CDR1 is SNHLY and CDR2 is FYNNEI in the germline V gene. The CDR3 nucleotides read TGTGCCAGCAGTGTAGGGCAGGGTGGTTCTGGGGAGCAGTTCTTC. It is translated as CASSVGQGGSGEQFF.

The genes are TRBV6-2 or TRBV6-3 and TRBJ2-7; 7 bases line up with TRBD2. The CDR3 loop spans 15 amino acids. Germline CDR1 reads MNHEY; CDR2 reads SVGEGT. With V trimmed by 2 bases and J by 2 bases, 6 bases remained unmatched. The CDR3 DNA reads TGTGCCAGCAGTTACGATGCTAGCGGTACCTACGAGCAGTACTTC. Protein sequence: CASSYDASGTYEQYF.

This sequence joins TRBV5-8 and TRBJ2-3; the match to TRBD2 covers 9 bases. Losses at the gene ends were 3 bases for V and 6 bases for J; bases not matched to a gene: 11. CDR3 length: 16 amino acids. Looked up from germline, CDR1 is SGHTS and CDR2 is YDEGEE. CDR3 sequence: CASSSIAGANRDTQYF. As DNA, the CDR3 is TGTGCCAGCAGCTCGATAGCGGGGGCAAATCGGGATACGCAGTATTTT.

This clonotype was counted between two and nine times. CDR3 amino acids: CASSLEGQGIYEQYF. In DNA form, the CDR3 reads TGCGCCAGCAGCTTGGAGGGACAGGGAATTTACGAGCAGTACTTC. The rearrangement links TRBV5-1 to TRBJ2-7, with 9 positions matching TRBD1. CDR1 and CDR2 (germline): SGHRS, YFSETQ. The CDR3 totals 15 residues. Trimming removed 0 bases from V and 4 bases from J; junction bases left unmatched: 5.

The rearrangement uses TRBV6-5 and TRBJ1-1; maybe TRBD1 (5 bases). The V end was cut by 0 bases, the J end by 6 bases, with 23 bases between. The CDR3 is 18 residues long. Germline-derived CDR1 and CDR2 are MNHEY and SVGAGI. The CDR3 sequence is CASSYSIAVYKGTAEAFF. CDR3 sequence (DNA): TGTGCCAGCAGTTACTCGATCGCAGTTTACAAGGGGACGGCTGAAGCTTTCTTT.

The chain is built from TRBV12-3 or TRBV12-4 and TRBJ1-1; D possibly corresponds to TRBD1 (6 bases). V was cut by 8 bases and J by 4 bases, with 11 bases left in between. This CDR3 contains 12 residues. The DNA for the CDR3 is TGTGCCAGCGGGACACACCTCACTGAAGCTTTCTTT. It encodes CASGTHLTEAFF.

This clonotype appeared a few times. The chain has TRBV20-1 and TRBJ1-5; D might be TRBD1 (6 bases). This CDR3 is built from 18 residues. Germline V gene lookup returns CDR1 DFQATT and CDR2 SNEGSKA (reference sequence). Trimming left V 4 bases short and J 2 bases short, with 24 bases between. In nucleotides, the CDR3 is TGCAGTGCTATTAGTGGACGGACAGACTTTCTCGGCAATCAGCCCCAGCATTTT. Translated, it gives CSAISGRTDFLGNQPQHF.

This clonotype was observed a handful of times. The chain employs TRBV5-5 and TRBJ2-5; no reliable D call. CDR1 and CDR2 (germline): SGHKS, YYEKEE (reference sequence). This CDR3 spans 16 amino acids. V dropped 0 bases and J dropped 2 bases, with 14 bases sitting between them. This CDR3 is CASSLAPTPIQETQYF. The CDR3 nucleotides are TGTGCCAGCAGCTTGGCGCCCACTCCGATTCAAGAGACCCAGTACTTC.

The gene calls are TRBV5-1 and TRBJ2-3; D may correspond to TRBD1 or TRBD2 (6 bases each). Trimming stripped 0 bases from V and 5 bases from J, with 10 bases between. The germline V gene encodes CDR1 SGHRS and CDR2 YFSETQ. This CDR3 has 14 residues. The CDR3 sequence: CASSLEGGRDTQYF. The CDR3 coding sequence is TGCGCCAGCAGCTTGGAGGGGGGACGAGATACGCAGTATTTT.

This clonotype was detected only a few times. The rearrangement links TRBV6-4 to TRBJ2-3, with D perhaps matching TRBD2 (5 bases). Germline assignment: CDR1 MRHNA and CDR2 SNTAGT. The CDR3 is 16 residues long. Trimming took off 2 bases at V and 4 bases at J, with 16 bases between the two ends. CDR3 coding DNA: TGTGCCAGCAGTGACAACGTTGCTAGCATGGCAGATACGCAGTATTTT. Protein product: CASSDNVASMADTQYF.

This clonotype was seen more than once but under ten times. V is TRBV5-5 and J is TRBJ2-5, with D uncertain. The closer fit of TRBJ2-3 to the DNA end suggests the J call may be wrong. CDR1 SGHKS and CDR2 YYEKEE come from the germline V gene (reference sequence). This CDR3 contains 13 residues. The CDR3 sequence is CASSLGLAGTQYF. CDR3 coding DNA: TGTGCCAGCAGCTTGGGGCTCGCTGGTACGCAGTATTTT.

The rearrangement uses TRBV6-2 or TRBV6-3 and TRBJ2-3, with D unclear. The CDR3 is 13 amino acids. The germline V gene encodes CDR1 MNHEY and CDR2 SVGEGT. V was trimmed by 5 bases and J by 2 bases, leaving 8 bases between them. CDR3 DNA: TGTGCCAGCAGTCCGGGCTACACAGATACGCAGTATTTT. Protein product: CASSPGYTDTQYF.

This chain uses TRBV4-3 with TRBJ1-2; TRBD1 is a possible D gene (6 bases). V lost 0 bases and J 4 bases, leaving 15 bases between the germline ends. Germline V gene data show CDR1 as LGHNA and CDR2 as YSLEER. The CDR3 spans 16 residues. CDR3 sequence (DNA): TGCGCCAGCAGCCAAGATCGGGGGGGCGCGGTCTATGGCTACACCTTC. Translated: CASSQDRGGAVYGYTF.

This clonotype was picked up many times. This chain uses TRBV29-1 with TRBJ2-5; 9 nucleotides line up with TRBD2. This CDR3 is built from 13 residues. Germline assignment: CDR1 SQVTM and CDR2 ANQGSEA. V was pared by 4 bases and J by 4 bases, with 4 bases of the junction left unmatched. Written as DNA, the CDR3 is TGCAGCGTTGGGTCACTAGCGGGAGAGACCCAGTACTTC. Protein product: CSVGSLAGETQYF.

This clonotype was observed a handful of times. The V call is TRBV6-5, the J call TRBJ2-5, with 8 bases lining up with TRBD1. This CDR3 has 15 amino acids. Germline loops: CDR1 MNHEY, CDR2 SVGAGI. The V segment lost 5 bases and the J segment 5 bases; nucleotides outside the gene matches: 10. CDR3 in DNA: TGTGCCAGCAGTCTTGGACAGGGTGGGCTTGAGACCCAGTACTTC. Translation gives CASSLGQGGLETQYF.

The rearrangement joins TRBV6-2 or TRBV6-3 to TRBJ2-2, with unresolved D. Per germline, CDR1 MNHEY and CDR2 SVGEGT. The CDR3 is 14 residues long. V lost 4 bases and J 0 bases, leaving 6 bases between the germline ends. CDR3 region: CASSFSTNTGELFF. The CDR3 coding sequence is TGTGCCAGCAGTTTCAGTACGAACACCGGGGAGCTGTTTTTT.

CDR3 in DNA: TGTGCCAGCAGATACGCAGGCGCAACTAATGAAAAACTGTTTTTT. Amino acid sequence: CASRYAGATNEKLFF. This sequence joins TRBV2 and TRBJ1-4, with D unresolved. The ends were cut back, 6 bases at V and 0 bases at J, with 11 bases in the middle. Germline V gene sequence: CDR1 SNHLY, CDR2 FYNNEI. The CDR3 runs to 15 residues.

Ten or more counts support this clonotype. This CDR3 fails to terminate in the conserved phenylalanine or tryptophan, so it likely reflects a read error. Because the CDR3's place on the DNA is in doubt, the DNA is left out and the CDR3 is given as listed by TCRdb. The chain is built from TRBV20-1 and TRBJ2-1; no DNA check was done on the table's D call, TRBD2. Germline lookup yields CDR1 DFQATT and CDR2 SNEGSKA (reference sequence). Termini included, the CDR3 measures 13 amino acids. The CDR3 loop is CSASLPHLAGGLL.

In this sample, this clonotype turned up many times. The chain is built from TRBV20-1 and TRBJ2-1; 8 bases are a match to TRBD2. Per the germline V gene, CDR1 is DFQATT and CDR2 is SNEGSKA (reference sequence). The CDR3 has 15 amino acids. With 5 bases clipped from V and 9 bases from J, the junction kept 15 bases outside the gene matches. CDR3 protein: CSAATGTSNLGEQFF. The CDR3 DNA is TGCAGTGCTGCGACCGGGACTAGTAATCTCGGTGAGCAGTTCTTC.

This clonotype was observed a few times. J is TRBJ1-1 and V is TRBV11-2, with no clear D. V lost 1 base and J lost 7, with 10 bases in between. CDR1 is SGHAT, CDR2 FQNNGV, per germline. This CDR3 has 13 amino acids. CDR3 region: CASSLAAGNEAFF. For the CDR3, the DNA is TGTGCCAGCAGCTTAGCCGCCGGCAATGAAGCTTTCTTT.